This passage covers 27 T cell receptor beta chains from one sample sequenced in a study of beta chain features in type 1 diabetes. What was sequenced were expressed TCRB transcripts, since all of the isolated RNA had been reverse transcribed. This table comes from immunoSEQ multiplex PCR, and its TCRdb copy is limited to in-frame clones, with some not included. In the table there are about 150,000 clones, 9% to 10% of which are singletons. Sequenced material: central memory CD4+ T cells from blood. Every receptor here comes from a woman aged 18-29 years in good health.

The rearrangement uses TRBV14 and TRBJ2-2; tentatively, D is TRBD2 (6 bases). Trimming removed 6 bases at V and 5 bases at J, with 13 bases between. The CDR3 contains 14 residues. Per germline, CDR1 SGHDN and CDR2 FVKESK. CDR3 nucleotides: TGTGCCAGCAGTCTTCGCCGGGGGACCGGGGAGCTGTTTTTT. Its translation is CASSLRRGTGELFF.

This chain uses TRBV5-1 with TRBJ1-1, with D possibly TRBD1 on 5 matching bases. Trimming shortened V by 4 bases and J by 8 bases, and 27 bases separated the two germline ends. CDR3 length equals 17 residues. CDR1 is SGHRS and CDR2 is YFSETQ in the germline V gene. The CDR3 nucleotides read TGCGCCAGCAGCCCATCCCCGACAGATAAGAGCCGTAAAGAAGCTTTCTTT. Its translation is CASSPSPTDKSRKEAFF.

The chain has TRBV30 and TRBJ2-7; weak D call: TRBD1 (5 bases). Per germline, CDR1 GTSNPN and CDR2 SVGIG (reference sequence). Trimming took 7 bases from V and 3 from J, leaving 10 bases between them. The CDR3 is 11 residues long. Written as DNA, the CDR3 is TGTGCCTTAGGACACCTCTACGAGCAGTACTTC. Translated: CALGHLYEQYF.

This clone turned up a few times. Other DNA sequences in the sample encode the same CDR3. The V gene is TRBV30, the J gene TRBJ2-1; TRBD2 matches 11 bases. Germline V gene sequence: CDR1 GTSNPN, CDR2 SVGIG (reference sequence). Unmatched junction bases numbered 8, after V lost 3 bases and J lost 7 bases. The CDR3 runs 15 residues. The CDR3: CAWSAKGLADNEQFF. DNA of the CDR3: TGTGCCTGGAGCGCTAAGGGACTAGCGGATAATGAGCAGTTCTTC.

This clone was recorded many times. Other DNA sequences in this sample translate to the same CDR3. This rearrangement joins TRBV5-4 to TRBJ2-7, with D perhaps TRBD1 (5 bases). Trimming left V 0 bases short and J 2 bases short, with 9 bases between. This CDR3 is built from 14 residues. Germline assignment: CDR1 SGHNT and CDR2 YYREEE (reference sequence). The CDR3 region has the DNA TGTGCCAGCAGCTTGGCCGAAGGGGCCTACGAGCAGTACTTC. Residues: CASSLAEGAYEQYF.

This clone was detected ten times or more. The rearrangement links TRBV2 to TRBJ1-3; D gene unclear. There are 14 residues in the CDR3. Trimming removed 3 bases at V and 0 bases at J, with 6 bases between. Germline CDR1 is SNHLY and CDR2 is FYNNEI. CDR3 nucleotide sequence: TGTGCCAGCAGTGACACCTACTCTGGAAACACCATATATTTT. Translated, it gives CASSDTYSGNTIYF. Based on the CDR3 plus reference TRBV2 and TRBJ1-3, the full variable domain is EPEVTQTPSHQVTQMGQEVILRCVPISNHLYFYWYRQILGQKVEFLVSFYNNEISEKSEIFDDQFSVERPDGSNFTLKIRSTKLEDSAMYFCASSDTYSGNTIYFGEGSWLTVV.

This clone was detected a few times. CDR3 sequence (DNA): TGTGCCAGCAGCGCCGCGGCCAACAATGAGCAGTTCTTC. This sequence encodes CASSAAANNEQFF. V is TRBV11-2 and J is TRBJ2-1; D remains unclear. The CDR3 is 13 residues long. The germline gives CDR1 SGHAT, CDR2 FQNNGV. V lost 5 bases, J lost 5 bases, and 10 bases lay in between.

This clone showed up just a few times. This chain connects TRBV30 to TRBJ1-5, with TRBD1 as a possible D gene (5 bases). The CDR3 extends over 14 amino acids. Between the trimmed V and J ends, which lost 1 base and 1 base, there was a span of 8 bases. CDR1 GTSNPN and CDR2 SVGIG come from the germline V gene (reference sequence). Here the CDR3 DNA reads TGTGCCTGGAGTGAGGGGTTAAGCAATCAGCCCCAGCATTTT. The encoded protein is CAWSEGLSNQPQHF.

The V gene is TRBV16, the J gene TRBJ1-3; D ambiguous. This CDR3 is 15 amino acids long. V lost 5 bases to trimming and J lost 4 bases, with 15 bases between them. The germline CDR1 and CDR2 sequences are KGHSY and FQNENV. The CDR3 sequence: CASSFLNPGGNTIYF. The CDR3 DNA sequence: TGTGCCAGCAGCTTTCTTAATCCTGGCGGAAACACCATATATTTT. Supplemented by reference TRBV16 and TRBJ1-3, the full variable domain reads GEEVAQTPKHLVRGEGQKAKLYCAPIKGHSYVFWYQQVLKNEFKFLISFQNENVFDETGMPKERFSAKCLPNSPCSLEIQATKLEDSAVYFCASSFLNPGGNTIYFGEGSWLTVV.

This clone has just a few counts. The V gene is TRBV5-6, the J gene TRBJ1-2; 7 nucleotides match TRBD1. The trim removed 4 bases at V and 3 bases at J, leaving 6 bases unmatched. The germline V gene encodes CDR1 SGHDT and CDR2 YYEEEE. This CDR3 is built from 14 residues. The CDR3 region has the DNA TGTGCCAGCAGCACCCGGGACAGCTACTATGGCTACACCTTC. Its translation: CASSTRDSYYGYTF. Complete variable domain (other parts from reference TRBV5-6 and TRBJ1-2): DAGVTQSPTHLIKTRGQQVTLRCSPKSGHDTVSWYQQALGQGPQFIFQYYEEEERQRGNFPDRFSGHQFPNYSSELNVNALLLGDSALYLCASSTRDSYYGYTFGSGTRLTVV.

The CDR3 DNA is TGTGCCAGCAGCTTAGGTCCCGGACAGGGCAGTAATTCACCCCTCCACTTT. As protein: CASSLGPGQGSNSPLHF. The chain links TRBV7-2 to TRBJ1-6, with 8 bases aligning to TRBD1. Germline V CDR1 and CDR2: SGHTA, FQGNSA. Trimming removed 1 base from V and 6 bases from J; junction bases left unmatched: 8. CDR3 size: 17 residues.

This clone was seen only a few times. The chain employs TRBV6-1 and TRBJ1-1; D remains unclear. V lost 1 base, J lost 1 base, and 7 bases lay in between. The germline gives CDR1 MNHNS, CDR2 SASEGT. CDR3 length equals 14 residues. This chain's CDR3 is CASSEGGKNTEAFF. In DNA, the CDR3 is TGTGCCAGCAGTGAAGGAGGCAAGAACACTGAAGCTTTCTTT.

In this sample, this clone turned up a few times. The chain has TRBV19 and TRBJ2-3, with TRBD2 as a possible D gene (6 bases). The length of the CDR3 is 14 residues. V was trimmed by 8 bases and J by 2 bases, leaving 14 bases between them. Germline V gene sequence: CDR1 LNHDA, CDR2 SQIVND (reference sequence). The CDR3: CASRRGQPTDTQYF. CDR3 nucleotide sequence: TGTGCCAGTCGGCGGGGCCAACCCACAGATACGCAGTATTTT.

This clone was seen a handful of times. The V gene is TRBV4-3, the J gene TRBJ1-2; 7 nucleotides agree with TRBD1. The CDR3 has 15 residues. The ends lost 2 bases at V and 2 bases at J; junction bases unmatched: 5. Germline V lookup: CDR1 LGHNA, CDR2 YSLEER. CDR3 residues: CASSQNTDRNYGYTF. The DNA for the CDR3 is TGCGCCAGCAGCCAAAACACGGACAGGAACTATGGCTACACCTTC.

This clone has more than one count but fewer than ten. J is TRBJ1-4 and V is TRBV30, with D possibly matching TRBD1 (5 bases). Germline assignment: CDR1 GTSNPN and CDR2 SVGIG (reference sequence). The CDR3 covers 17 residues. V was cut by 2 bases and J by 2 bases, with 18 bases left in between. CDR3 in DNA: TGTGCCTGGAGTATTGGTCAGGGATTTATGACTAATGAAAAACTGTTTTTT. This encodes CAWSIGQGFMTNEKLFF.

This clone showed up many times. The rearrangement links TRBV4-1 to TRBJ2-7, with 7 bases aligning to TRBD2. Losses at the gene ends were 5 bases for V and 0 bases for J; bases not matched to a gene: 7. CDR1 is MGHRA, CDR2 YSYEKL, per germline. This CDR3 has 15 amino acids. The DNA of the CDR3 is TGCGCCAGCAGCAGAGAGCCGGGGGGCTCCTACGAGCAGTACTTC. Its translation: CASSREPGGSYEQYF.

This clone was seen only a few times. This chain uses TRBV29-1 with TRBJ1-2; D call uncertain. The germline CDR1 and CDR2 sequences are SQVTM and ANQGSEA. With 3 bases removed from V and 8 bases from J, the gap between germline ends came to 10 bases. The CDR3 has 11 residues. CDR3 nucleotides: TGCAGCGTTGAGGAGGGTCGGGGCTACACCTTC. This encodes CSVEEGRGYTF.

The CDR3 spells CASRTTLGGSLNEQFF. Written as DNA, the CDR3 is TGTGCCAGCAGGACCACCCTAGGTGGGAGTTTAAATGAGCAGTTCTTC. V is TRBV11-1 and J is TRBJ2-1, with D maybe TRBD2 (5 bases). The germline V gene encodes CDR1 SGHAT and CDR2 FQDESV (reference sequence). The CDR3 extends over 16 amino acids. V lost 6 bases to trimming and J lost 7 bases, with 22 bases between them.

This clone appeared a few times. The rearrangement links TRBV5-5 to TRBJ1-2, with D maybe TRBD1 (6 bases). Trimming pared 2 bases from V and 0 bases from J, leaving 11 bases between. CDR1 and CDR2 from the germline V gene are SGHKS and YYEKEE (reference sequence). The CDR3 contains 15 residues. CDR3 nucleotide sequence: TGTGCCAGCAGCTTCCAGGGGACGACTAACTATGGCTACACCTTC. It is translated as CASSFQGTTNYGYTF.

This clone was found a few times. This chain uses TRBV30 with TRBJ2-1; 7 bases line up with TRBD2. CDR1 GTSNPN and CDR2 SVGIG come from the germline V gene (reference sequence). V lost 3 bases, J lost 6 bases, and 5 bases stayed unmatched. There are 13 residues in the CDR3. The chain's CDR3 is CAWRGEGSNEQFF. CDR3 nucleotide sequence: TGTGCCTGGAGAGGGGAGGGTAGCAATGAGCAGTTCTTC.

This clone appeared many times. The J gene is TRBJ1-2, the V gene TRBV5-6; the match to TRBD1 covers 11 bases. V lost 4 bases to trimming and J lost 5 bases; unmatched junction nucleotides: 7. This CDR3 contains 15 residues. Looked up from germline, CDR1 is SGHDT and CDR2 is YYEEEE. The CDR3 reads CASSLPGDRGYGYTF. CDR3 DNA sequence: TGTGCCAGCAGCCTGCCAGGGGACAGGGGGTATGGCTACACCTTC.

This clone was recorded many times. This chain uses TRBV14 with TRBJ2-5, with 10 bases lining up with TRBD2. The V segment lost 4 bases and the J segment 5 bases; nucleotides outside the gene matches: 7. The CDR3 sequence is 15 residues long. In germline, CDR1 is SGHDN, CDR2 FVKESK. CDR3 region: CASSLSLAGAETQYF. The CDR3 DNA is TGTGCCAGCAGCCTTTCCCTAGCGGGAGCGGAGACCCAGTACTTC. Combining the CDR3 with reference TRBV14 and TRBJ2-5 gives the whole variable domain EAGVTQFPSHSVIEKGQTVTLRCDPISGHDNLYWYRRVMGKEIKFLLHFVKESKQDESGMPNNRFLAERTGGTYSTLKVQPAELEDSGVYFCASSLSLAGAETQYFGPGTRLLVL.

The J gene is TRBJ2-1, the V gene TRBV19; 12 bases map to TRBD2. V dropped 6 bases and J dropped 9; count of bases not matched to a gene: 6. This CDR3 has 14 residues. Germline values: CDR1 LNHDA, CDR2 SQIVND (reference sequence). CDR3 in DNA: TGTGCCAGTAGGCCGGGACTAGCGGGTGGTGAGCAGTTCTTC. Its translation is CASRPGLAGGEQFF.

This clone was picked up a small number of times. The chain is built from TRBV6-6 and TRBJ1-5; no clear D. CDR1 MNHNY and CDR2 SVGAGI come from the germline V gene (reference sequence). V was trimmed by 0 bases and J by 7 bases, leaving 16 bases between them. The CDR3 loop spans 16 amino acids. The CDR3 DNA reads as TGTGCCAGCAGTTACTCGATGTTGACCTCCGGGCAGCCCCAGCATTTT. Protein product: CASSYSMLTSGQPQHF.

The chain is built from TRBV5-1 and TRBJ2-7; 9 positions agree with TRBD2. With 1 base clipped from V and 7 bases from J, the junction kept 15 bases outside the gene matches. The CDR3 covers 17 residues. Looked up from germline, CDR1 is SGHRS and CDR2 is YFSETQ. The CDR3 spells CASSLLGAAGGPGEQYF. The DNA of the CDR3 is TGCGCCAGCAGCTTGCTTGGGGCGGCGGGAGGGCCGGGGGAGCAGTACTTC.

The chain links TRBV2 to TRBJ2-6; TRBD2 agrees at 8 bases. The CDR3 spans 17 residues. The junction had 6 bases not matched to a gene; V was cut back by 2 bases and J by 3 bases. The germline V gene has CDR1 SNHLY and CDR2 FYNNEI. DNA of the CDR3: TGTGCCAGCAGTGAACGAGCGGGAGATGGTGGGGCCAACGTCCTGACTTTC. Protein sequence: CASSERAGDGGANVLTF.

This chain connects TRBV7-6 to TRBJ2-1, with 8 bases aligning to TRBD2. This CDR3 comprises 16 residues. CDR1 SGHVS and CDR2 FNYEAQ come from the germline V gene. Germline trimming cut 5 bases from V and 6 bases from J; bases unmatched to any gene: 12. CDR3 in DNA: TGTGCCAGCAGCACTCACGGGAGGGCCCTCTCCAATGAGCAGTTCTTC. It codes for CASSTHGRALSNEQFF.